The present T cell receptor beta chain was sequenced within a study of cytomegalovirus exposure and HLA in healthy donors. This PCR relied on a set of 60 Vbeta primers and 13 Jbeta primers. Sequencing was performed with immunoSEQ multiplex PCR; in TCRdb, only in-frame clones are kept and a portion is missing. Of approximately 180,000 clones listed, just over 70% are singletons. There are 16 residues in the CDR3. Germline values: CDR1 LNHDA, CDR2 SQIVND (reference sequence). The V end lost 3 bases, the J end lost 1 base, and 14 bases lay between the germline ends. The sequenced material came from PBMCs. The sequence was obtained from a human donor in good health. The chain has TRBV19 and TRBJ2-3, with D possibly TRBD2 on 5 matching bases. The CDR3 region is CASSILGGFGTDTQYF. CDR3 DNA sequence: TGTGCCAGTAGTATTCTAGGCGGGTTTGGCACAGATACGCAGTATTTT.